The entry below gives a single TCR beta chain sequence along with its context. Its target is unknown. These data belong to a study of blood T cells in healthy people across ages. Findings and caveats of the study: TCR beta diversity correlated strongly with naive T cell percentage.

Primed by a sample-barcoded 5' primer and a J-beta primer mix, a second PCR proceeded for 7 to 11 cycles. TCRdb itself ran the 5' RACE reads through MiXCR, one entry per CDR3 protein. In the table there are about 1.8 million distinct CDR3 sequences, 49% of which are singletons. The study recruited healthy Caucasian donors from Russia who were aged roughly 6 to 95. The V gene's germline CDR1 is DFQATT and CDR2 SNEGSKA (reference sequence). The V gene end was trimmed by 2 bases and the J gene end by 6 bases; junction bases not matched to a gene: 17. The CDR3 totals 19 residues. Sequencing input: blood. The source is a woman aged 40 to 50 in good health. This chain joins TRBV20-1 and TRBJ2-1, with TRBD2 matching over 12 bases. CDR3 sequence reads: CSARKGGLAGNRVPNEQFF. For the CDR3, the DNA is TGCAGTGCTAGAAAGGGAGGACTAGCGGGGAACCGGGTTCCCAATGAGCAGTTCTTC.